This entry concerns a single T cell receptor (beta chain). Its specificity is unknown. This sample was taken from a study of Ad26.COV2.S vaccination and SARS-CoV-2 variants. Across the whole study: Participants got Ad26.COV2.S intramuscularly, once or twice 56 days apart. Study-wide findings and caveats: In TCR breadth and depth analyses, total T cell responses may have been underestimated.

Assay used: immunoSEQ multiplex PCR; TCRdb lists only in-frame clones, some missing. Of 350,000 to 450,000 clones in the sample, around 92% are singletons; the top ten hold roughly 1.7%. Treatment meaning: around 19 received Ad26.COV2.S at low or high dose, single or two shots; 5 received placebo; per-sample allocation not given. Repertoires come from day 63 after the first vaccine or placebo injection. The donor was a Boston adult aged 18-55 years. Built on an Ad26 vector, the vaccine expressed Wuhan-strain SARS-CoV-2 spike. Germline lookup yields CDR1 MGHRA and CDR2 YSYEKL. Trimming removed 7 bases at V and 2 bases at J, with 11 bases between. The CDR3 contains 14 residues.

The chain links TRBV4-1 to TRBJ1-4; D call uncertain. The source of this sequence is a person aged 18-65 years who received the Ad26.COV2.S COVID-19 vaccine or a placebo. The sample in question was peripheral blood, obtained in a trial of Ad26.COV2.S vaccine versus placebo. In DNA form, the CDR3 reads TGCGCCAGCACCTTGGAAGCGACTAATGAAAAACTGTTTTTT. This codes for CASTLEATNEKLFF.